This T cell receptor beta chain was sequenced during a study of blood T cell repertoires in COVID-19. CDR1 MDHEN and CDR2 SYDVKM come from the germline V gene. Trimming removed 8 bases at V and 4 bases at J, with 14 bases between. The CDR3 has 13 amino acids. TCRdb's table, derived via immunoSEQ multiplex PCR, lists solely in-frame clones and lacks some. Here the sample spans fewer than 350,000 clones, 85% being singletons. The recovered donors of Cohort 3 showed two negative PCRs, clearance, or symptom resolution. This chain connects TRBV28 to TRBJ1-2; D gene uncertain. The source of this sequence is a woman aged 50 to 60 who had recovered from COVID-19. The source material was PBMCs or T cells enriched from blood (not recorded which). CDR3 amino acids: CASGPKSFYGYTF. CDR3 nucleotides: TGTGCCAGCGGGCCGAAATCTTTCTATGGCTACACCTTC.